What follows is one T cell receptor beta chain and its context. The antigen is undetermined. Generated by immunoSEQ multiplex PCR, the TCRdb table keeps only in-frame clones and is missing some. The sample lists some 120,000 clones, approximately 94% occurring once. In germline, CDR1 is LNHDA, CDR2 SQIVND (reference sequence). The CDR3 contains 15 residues. Trimming stripped 8 bases from V and 2 bases from J, with 19 bases between. This entry is derived from a study of graft-versus-host responses after intestinal transplantation. The chain combines TRBV19 with TRBJ2-7; D gene ambiguous. The sample consisted of unstimulated CD4+ T cells sorted from spleen or lymph node cells, taken before intestinal transplant. The clonotype comes from a human donor who received an intestinal transplant. CDR3 sequence reads: CASLIPSDVTYEQYF. The CDR3 nucleotides read TGTGCCAGTTTAATTCCCTCGGACGTCACCTACGAGCAGTACTTC. Looking up the rest from reference TRBV19 and TRBJ2-7 gives the full variable domain: DGGITQSPKYLFRKEGQNVTLSCEQNLNHDAMYWYRQDPGQGLRLIYYSQIVNDFQKGDIAEGYSVSREKKESFPLTVTSAQKNPTAFYLCASLIPSDVTYEQYFGPGTRLTVT.